Listed below are T cell receptor beta chains from one sample, sequenced in a study of T cell responses to AZD1222 COVID-19 vaccine. Method: immunoSEQ multiplex PCR; TCRdb's copy keeps in-frame clones and lacks some. This sample's clone table lists about 140,000 clones. The sequencing sample was made of peripheral blood. These receptors were obtained from an adult in good health. The CDR3 runs from the conserved cysteine through the conserved F or W. D genes are given only for firm matches. Only some rows state a clone size, as once, few, many or a class for expanded clones.

>TRBJ2-1|16|.|TRBV28|TRBD1
TGTGCCAGCAGTCAGGGACAGCTCCTCTCCTACAATGAGCAGTTCTTC
CASSQGQLLSYNEQFF
>TRBJ2-2|17|.|TRBV7-2|.
TGTGCCAGCAGCTTAGCGTCGGCAGGCGCCGGCACCGGGGAGCTGTTTTTT
CASSLASAGAGTGELFF
>TRBJ2-3|12|.|TRBV9|.
TGTGCCAGCAGCCCGAGCACAGATACGCAGTATTTT
CASSPSTDTQYF
>TRBJ1-3|15|.|TRBV2|.
TGTGCCAGCAGTGAAGGGCAGTACTCTGGAAACACCATATATTTT
CASSEGQYSGNTIYF
>TRBJ2-2|19|.|TRBV7-2|.
TGTGCCAGCAGCTTAGAGGAAACCGGCAGCTATCCGAACACCGGGGAGCTGTTTTTT
CASSLEETGSYPNTGELFF
>TRBJ2-7|14|.|TRBV11-2|TRBD2
TGTGCCAGCAGCTTAACGCGGGGGTTCTACGAGCAGTACTTC
CASSLTRGFYEQYF
>TRBJ1-4|17|.|TRBV7-9|.
TGTGCCAGCAGCTTGTTTAAAGGTTCTGGGGTTAGTGAAAAACTGTTTTTT
CASSLFKGSGVSEKLFF
>TRBJ1-1|16|.|TRBV15|.
TGTGCCACCAGCAGGGGACCGGGACAAGGGGGGACTGAAGCTTTCTTT
CATSRGPGQGGTEAFF
>TRBJ2-1|16|.|TRBV9|TRBD2
TGTGCCAGCAGCGTTCTAGCGGGGGGCCAGCCCCATGAGCAGTTCTTC
CASSVLAGGQPHEQFF
>TRBJ2-5|15|.|TRBV9|.
TGTGCCAGCAGCGTAGCGGGGCAGGGCGACGAGACCCAGTACTTC
CASSVAGQGDETQYF
>TRBJ1-2|15|.|TRBV7-2|.
TGTGCCAGCAGCTTAGTAGGGACATCGGGCGGTGGCTACACCTTC
CASSLVGTSGGGYTF
>TRBJ2-3|17|.|TRBV28|TRBD2
TGTGCCAGCAGTTCCGGGGGGAATCCGGGATCCACAGATACGCAGTATTTT
CASSSGGNPGSTDTQYF
>TRBJ2-5|13|.|TRBV15|.
TGTGCCACCAGCAGAGTTCGAGTAGAGACCCAGTACTTC
CATSRVRVETQYF
>TRBJ2-1|13|.|TRBV5-6|.
TGTGCCAGCAGCTTGGGCCGGCCAAATGAGCAGTTCTTC
CASSLGRPNEQFF
>TRBJ1-1|14|.|TRBV7-9|.
TGTGCCAGCAGCTTAGGGGGGTCCTCCAGTGAAGCTTTCTTT
CASSLGGSSSEAFF
>TRBJ1-2|14|.|TRBV3-1/TRBV3-2|.
TGTGCCAGCAGCCATGGGACTCCTAACTATGGCTACACCTTC
CASSHGTPNYGYTF
>TRBJ2-7|15|.|TRBV3-1/TRBV3-2|TRBD2
TGTGCCAGCACCAAAGATGGGAGGGTACCCTACGAGCAGTACTTC
CASTKDGRVPYEQYF
>TRBJ1-5|16|.|TRBV5-5|.
TGTGCCAGCAGCTTCGAGGGGGTCCAGGGCAATCAGCCCCAGCATTTT
CASSFEGVQGNQPQHF
>TRBJ2-1|14|.|TRBV11-1|.
TGTGCCAGCTCAAAGCGGGCCGACTACAATGAGCAGTTCTTC
CASSKRADYNEQFF
>TRBJ2-7|14|.|TRBV3-1/TRBV3-2|.
TGTGCCAGCAGCCAAGGTTTCAGAGGGACCGAGCAGTACTTC
CASSQGFRGTEQYF
>TRBJ1-1|11|.|TRBV20-1|.
TGCAGTGCTCGGGAGTACACTGAAGCTTTCTTT
CSAREYTEAFF
>TRBJ1-2|14|.|TRBV30|TRBD1
TGTGCCTGCCACGAGGACAGGGACTCATATGGCTACACCTTC
CACHEDRDSYGYTF
>TRBJ2-3|14|.|TRBV2|TRBD2
TGTGCCACAAAGACTAGCGGTGGCACAGATACGCAGTATTTT
CATKTSGGTDTQYF
>TRBJ2-3|14|medium-sized|TRBV16|.
TGTGCCAGCAGCCTACGACTGAGCACAGATACGCAGTATTTT
CASSLRLSTDTQYF
>TRBJ1-1|15|.|TRBV19|.
TGTGCCAGTAGTATAGATCTGCGGGGGAACACTGAAGCTTTCTTT
CASSIDLRGNTEAFF
>TRBJ1-2|13|.|TRBV6-5|.
TGTGCCAGCAGTCGCGGGACGGGTTATGGCTACACCTTC
CASSRGTGYGYTF
>TRBJ1-1|12|.|TRBV29-1|.
TGCAGCGTTGAACGATTTTGGCAGGAAGCTTTCTTT
CSVERFWQEAFF
>TRBJ1-6|15|.|TRBV6-5|TRBD1
TGTGCCAGCAGCGCCGGGACAGGGTATAATTCACCCCTCCACTTT
CASSAGTGYNSPLHF
>TRBJ2-2|17|.|TRBV6-2/TRBV6-3|TRBD2
TGTGCCAGCAGTTACCCCCTAGCGGGGGGCGACACCGGGGAGCTGTTTTTT
CASSYPLAGGDTGELFF
>TRBJ1-1|13|.|TRBV29-1|TRBD1
TGCAGCGTTAACTCCGGGACAGGCGGTCGCGCTTTCTTT
CSVNSGTGGRAFF
>TRBJ1-6|15|.|TRBV30|.
TGTGCCTGGAGCGGCCCGGGCGGAGGGAATTCACCCCTCCACTTT
CAWSGPGGGNSPLHF
>TRBJ2-7|13|.|TRBV7-9|.
TGTGCCAGCAGCTTATCACATCTTCTCGGGCAGTACTTC
CASSLSHLLGQYF
>TRBJ1-2|14|.|TRBV5-4|TRBD1
TGTGCCAGCAGCTTGGCCCAGGGACAGGGAGGCTACACCTTC
CASSLAQGQGGYTF
>TRBJ2-5|13|.|TRBV12-3/TRBV12-4|TRBD2
TGTGCCAGCACGACCGGGACTACAGAGACCCAGTACTTC
CASTTGTTETQYF
>TRBJ2-3|14|.|TRBV3-1/TRBV3-2|.
TGTGCCAGCAGCCAAGATAGGGTGAAGTTTACGCAGTATTTT
CASSQDRVKFTQYF
>TRBJ1-2|11|.|TRBV29-1|.
TGCAGCGTTGAAGGAAATTTAGGCTACACCTTC
CSVEGNLGYTF
>TRBJ2-3|13|.|TRBV7-2|.
TGTGCCAGCAGCTTATACCGCACAGATACGCAGTATTTT
CASSLYRTDTQYF
>TRBJ2-1|14|.|TRBV5-1|.
TGCGCCAGCAGCCTCGGGACTCCCCCCAATGAGCAGTTCTTC
CASSLGTPPNEQFF
>TRBJ1-1|16|.|TRBV6-2/TRBV6-3|.
TGTGCCAGCAGTTACCCCCCCATTTATTCGGGGACTGAAGCTTTCTTT
CASSYPPIYSGTEAFF
>TRBJ1-2|15|.|TRBV5-1|TRBD1
TGCGCCAGCAGCTTGGCCCTTGGGACAGGGGGAGGCTACACCTTC
CASSLALGTGGGYTF
>TRBJ2-1|12|.|TRBV6-5|TRBD2
TGTGCCAGCAGGACTAGCGGCAATGAGCAGTTCTTC
CASRTSGNEQFF
>TRBJ1-1|13|.|TRBV9|.
TGTGCCAGCAGCCTGGGACAGAACACTGAAGCTTTCTTT
CASSLGQNTEAFF
>TRBJ2-1|16|.|TRBV7-3|TRBD2
TGTGCCAGCAGCAGGACCGGGACTAGCGGGGTCAATGAGCAGTTCTTC
CASSRTGTSGVNEQFF
>TRBJ1-1|13|.|TRBV2|.
TGTGCCAGCAGTCTGGGGATGAACACTGAAGCTTTCTTT
CASSLGMNTEAFF
>TRBJ2-7|15|.|TRBV7-2|.
TGTGCCAGCAGCTTAGCAGGGGGGAGCTCCTACGAGCAGTACTTC
CASSLAGGSSYEQYF
>TRBJ2-1|16|.|TRBV7-3|.
TGTGCCAGCAGCTTACTATCAGGGGTGGGAGGGAGTGAGCAGTTCTTC
CASSLLSGVGGSEQFF
>TRBJ1-2|14|.|TRBV19|TRBD1
TGTGCCAGTACCCGACAGGGGGGCGTCGATGGCTACACCTTC
CASTRQGGVDGYTF
>TRBJ1-2|14|.|TRBV9|.
TGTGCCAGCAGCGTGAACACACTGAACTATGGCTACACCTTC
CASSVNTLNYGYTF
>TRBJ2-7|12|.|TRBV10-1|.
TGCGCCAGCAGTGACTCTTCCTACGAGCAGTACTTC
CASSDSSYEQYF
>TRBJ2-7|15|.|TRBV27|.
TGTGCCAGCAGTCACCGGGACACTCGCTCCTACGAGCAGTACTTC
CASSHRDTRSYEQYF
>TRBJ1-2|17|.|TRBV4-1|.
TGCGCCAGCAGCCAAGATGGTTCAGGGGACTATAACTATGGCTACACCTTC
CASSQDGSGDYNYGYTF
>TRBJ2-5|12|.|TRBV3-1/TRBV3-2|.
TGTGCCAGCAGCCAAGATCTAGAGACCCAGTACTTC
CASSQDLETQYF
>TRBJ2-1|17|.|TRBV5-6|TRBD1
TGTGCCAGCAGCTTCGTGCCAGGGGGATACTCCTACAATGAGCAGTTCTTC
CASSFVPGGYSYNEQFF
>TRBJ1-2|14|.|TRBV6-1|.
TGTGCCAGCAGTGAATCGCAACAGCGAGGCGGCTACACCTTC
CASSESQQRGGYTF